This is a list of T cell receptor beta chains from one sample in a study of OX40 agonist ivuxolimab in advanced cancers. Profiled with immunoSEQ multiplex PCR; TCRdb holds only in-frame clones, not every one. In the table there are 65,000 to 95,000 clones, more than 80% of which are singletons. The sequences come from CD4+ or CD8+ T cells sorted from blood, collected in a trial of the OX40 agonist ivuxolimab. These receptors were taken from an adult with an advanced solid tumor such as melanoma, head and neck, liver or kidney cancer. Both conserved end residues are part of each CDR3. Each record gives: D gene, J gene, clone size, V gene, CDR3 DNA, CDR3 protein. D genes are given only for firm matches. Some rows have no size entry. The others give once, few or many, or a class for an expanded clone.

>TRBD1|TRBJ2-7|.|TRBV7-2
TGTGCCAGCAGCCCTCAGACAGGGGGCGAGAACGAGCAGTACTTC
CASSPQTGGENEQYF
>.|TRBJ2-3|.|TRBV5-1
TGCGCCAGCAGCTTGGAGGGGACTAGCACAGATACGCAGTATTTT
CASSLEGTSTDTQYF
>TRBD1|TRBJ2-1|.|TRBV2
TGTGCCAGCAGCACCGACAGGGACTACAATGAGCAGTTCTTC
CASSTDRDYNEQFF
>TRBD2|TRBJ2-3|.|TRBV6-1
TGTGCCAGCAGTGGGGGACTAGCGGGAGGGGAAAATACGCAGTATTTT
CASSGGLAGGENTQYF
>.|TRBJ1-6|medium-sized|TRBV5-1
TGCGCCAGCAGCTTGGCCCCGAACAGCTCACCCCTCCACTTT
CASSLAPNSSPLHF
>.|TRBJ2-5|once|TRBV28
TGTGCCAGCAACGACCGTCCCCAGTACTTC
CASNDRPQYF
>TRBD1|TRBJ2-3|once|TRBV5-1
TGCGCCAGCAGCGGGGGACAGTCCTTAGATACGCAGTATTTT
CASSGGQSLDTQYF
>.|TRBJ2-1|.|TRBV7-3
TGTGCCAGCAGCTTAAATCCAGCGGCCTACAATGAGCAGTTCTTC
CASSLNPAAYNEQFF
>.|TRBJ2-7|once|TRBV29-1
TGCAGCGTCCAGGACAACCTGGTGAGCTCCTACGAGCAGTACTTC
CSVQDNLVSSYEQYF
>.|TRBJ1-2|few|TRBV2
TGTGCCAGCACCCAGGGGATCGGCTACACCTTC
CASTQGIGYTF
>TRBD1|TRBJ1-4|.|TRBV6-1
TGTGCCAGCAGTGGGGACAGGGGAGGTGAAAAACTGTTTTTT
CASSGDRGGEKLFF
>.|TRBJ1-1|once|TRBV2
TGTGCCAGCAGCCGAGAGGGGATGGTCGCGACTGAAGCTTTCTTT
CASSREGMVATEAFF
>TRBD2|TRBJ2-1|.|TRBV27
TGTGCCAGCAGTTTCTTGGTAGCGGGATTCTACAATGAGCAGTTCTTC
CASSFLVAGFYNEQFF
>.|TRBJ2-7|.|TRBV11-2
TGTGCCAGCAGCTTAGGTGGGATCTCACTCTCCTACGAGCAGTACTTC
CASSLGGISLSYEQYF
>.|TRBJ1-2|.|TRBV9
TGTGCCAGCAGCGTAGGGGGGCCGGCAGTGAATAACTATGGCTACACCTTC
CASSVGGPAVNNYGYTF
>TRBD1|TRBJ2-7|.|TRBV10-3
TGTGCCATCAGCCTCCGGGACAGTTCCTACGAGCAGTACTTC
CAISLRDSSYEQYF